Presented here are 18 T cell receptor beta chains from one specimen sequenced in a study of T cell responses to AZD1222 COVID-19 vaccine. Method: immunoSEQ multiplex PCR; TCRdb's copy keeps in-frame clones and lacks some. This sample has roughly 140,000 clones, with more than 85% found just once. The sample was peripheral blood, taken after recovery from COVID-19. The receptors derive from an adult who had recovered from COVID-19.

The chain links TRBV19 to TRBJ1-2; TRBD1 matches 9 bases. The CDR3 runs 17 residues. The germline CDR1 and CDR2 sequences are LNHDA and SQIVND (reference sequence). The V and J ends lost 3 bases and 4 bases, in that order; junction bases with no gene match: 12. The CDR3 DNA is TGTGCCAGTAGTATGCTCCCTGGGACAGGGATCGGCTATGGCTACACCTTC. Amino acids: CASSMLPGTGIGYGYTF. Full variable domain (rest looked up from reference TRBV19 and TRBJ1-2): DGGITQSPKYLFRKEGQNVTLSCEQNLNHDAMYWYRQDPGQGLRLIYYSQIVNDFQKGDIAEGYSVSREKKESFPLTVTSAQKNPTAFYLCASSMLPGTGIGYGYTFGSGTRLTVV.

This chain connects TRBV10-3 to TRBJ2-3, with 7 bases matching TRBD1. J lost 3 bases, V lost 6 bases, and 9 bases had no gene match. Per germline, CDR1 ENHRY and CDR2 SYGVKD. The CDR3 totals 15 residues. The CDR3 reads CAISEGQKITDTQYF. CDR3 DNA sequence: TGTGCCATCAGCGAGGGACAGAAAATAACAGATACGCAGTATTTT.

The rearrangement joins TRBV7-9 to TRBJ1-1, with 8 bases fitting TRBD1. J gave up 0 bases and V 4 bases, and 1 base lay outside the gene matches. CDR1 is SEHNR, CDR2 FQNEAQ, per germline (reference sequence). The CDR3 covers 14 residues. Here the CDR3 DNA reads TGTGCCAGCAGCTCCAGGGGGCTGAACACTGAAGCTTTCTTT. As protein: CASSSRGLNTEAFF.

The V call is TRBV20-1, the J call TRBJ2-7; no reliable D call. The CDR3 has 11 amino acids. Germline assignment: CDR1 DFQATT and CDR2 SNEGSKA (reference sequence). The V gene lost 7 bases and the J gene lost 0 bases, with 7 bases spanning the gap. Here the CDR3 reads CSVQSSYEQYF. In DNA form, the CDR3 reads TGCAGTGTTCAATCCTCCTACGAGCAGTACTTC.

The V call is TRBV6-1, the J call TRBJ2-1; perhaps TRBD2 as D (5 bases). The CDR3 contains 15 residues. Germline values: CDR1 MNHNS, CDR2 SASEGT. The V end lost 0 bases, the J end lost 11 bases, and 17 bases lay between the germline ends. The CDR3 spells CASSEAGAITMKQFF. CDR3 coding DNA: TGTGCCAGCAGTGAAGCGGGAGCCATTACAATGAAGCAGTTCTTC.

As to this clone: Other nucleotide sequences from this sample produce the same CDR3. The chain employs TRBV9 and TRBJ2-3; D gene ambiguous. This CDR3 has 12 residues. CDR1 SGDLS and CDR2 YYNGEE come from the germline V gene. V lost 0 bases and J lost 5, with 4 bases in between. For the CDR3, the DNA is TGTGCCAGCAGCGTAGCTGGAGATACGCAGTATTTT. Amino acid sequence: CASSVAGDTQYF. Full variable domain (remainder filled in from reference TRBV9 and TRBJ2-3): DSGVTQTPKHLITATGQRVTLRCSPRSGDLSVYWYQQSLDQGLQFLIQYYNGEERAKGNILERFSAQQFPDLHSELNLSSLELGDSALYFCASSVAGDTQYFGPGTRLTVL.

The chain carries TRBV7-2 and TRBJ1-2; possible D gene TRBD1, 6 bases. CDR1 SGHTA and CDR2 FQGNSA come from the germline V gene. Trimming stripped 2 bases from V and 6 bases from J, with 13 bases between. The CDR3 is 14 amino acids. The CDR3: CASSLRGVADGYTF. CDR3 nucleotides: TGTGCCAGCAGCTTAAGGGGGGTTGCGGATGGCTACACCTTC.

This clone was detected only once. V and J are TRBV4-1 and TRBJ2-7; TRBD1 might be the D (6 bases). The germline V gene encodes CDR1 MGHRA and CDR2 YSYEKL. This CDR3 region has 16 residues. V shed 0 bases and J shed 0 bases, with 12 bases lying between them. CDR3 amino acids: CASSQEKAGASYEQYF. CDR3 DNA sequence: TGCGCCAGCAGCCAAGAGAAGGCAGGGGCCTCCTACGAGCAGTACTTC.

The rearrangement joins TRBV28 to TRBJ2-7; the D gene is possibly TRBD1 (6 bases). V was cut by 2 bases and J by 7 bases, with 15 bases left in between. The germline V gene encodes CDR1 MDHEN and CDR2 SYDVKM. This CDR3 comprises 14 residues. The CDR3 nucleotides read TGTGCCAGCAGTTTAGGCGAGGGGGTGGGGGAGCAGTACTTC. It yields the protein CASSLGEGVGEQYF.

The chain couples TRBV16 to TRBJ1-3; 7 nucleotides match TRBD1. The CDR3 covers 15 residues. Germline CDR1 KGHSY, CDR2 FQNENV. V shed 0 bases and J 4 bases; nucleotides not matched to a gene: 3. In nucleotides, the CDR3 is TGTGCCAGCAGCCAATCGTCGGGACAGGGAAACACCATATATTTT. As protein: CASSQSSGQGNTIYF. Using reference TRBV16 and TRBJ1-3 for the parts outside the CDR3, the full variable domain is GEEVAQTPKHLVRGEGQKAKLYCAPIKGHSYVFWYQQVLKNEFKFLISFQNENVFDETGMPKERFSAKCLPNSPCSLEIQATKLEDSAVYFCASSQSSGQGNTIYFGEGSWLTVV.

This clone was observed at least ten times. Other DNA sequences of this sample code for an identical CDR3. CDR3 residues: CASSYGGKGNQPQHF. DNA for the CDR3: TGTGCCAGCAGTTACGGGGGAAAGGGCAATCAGCCCCAGCATTTT. The chain is built from TRBV6-5 and TRBJ1-5, with D maybe TRBD1 (5 bases). The CDR3 has 15 amino acids. Trimming removed 2 bases at V and 2 bases at J, with 10 bases between. The germline CDR1 and CDR2 sequences are MNHEY and SVGAGI.

The chain joins TRBV5-1 to TRBJ2-5; 10 positions agree with TRBD2. J lost 5 bases, V lost 2 bases, and 3 bases had no gene match. The CDR3 covers 14 residues. Germline V gene lookup returns CDR1 SGHRS and CDR2 YFSETQ. The CDR3 DNA sequence: TGCGCCAGCAGCTTTCTAGCGGGAGCGGAGACCCAGTACTTC. It encodes CASSFLAGAETQYF.

The chain employs TRBV21-1 and TRBJ2-2; TRBD2, as called in the table, went unchecked against the DNA. TRBV21-1 is an annotated pseudogene. The CDR3 extends over 14 amino acids. The CDR3 reads CASSNWESVGELFF. In DNA form, the CDR3 reads TGTGCCAGCAGCAACTGGGAGTCGGTCGGGGAGCTGTTTTTT.

The CDR3 DNA reads as TGTGCCAGTAGTTTGGACATCTCTGGAAACACCATATATTTT. Translated: CASSLDISGNTIYF. The rearrangement uses TRBV19 and TRBJ1-3; possible D gene TRBD1, 5 bases. Germline CDR1 is LNHDA and CDR2 is SQIVND (reference sequence). V gave up 5 bases and J gave up 0 bases, with 8 bases separating them. The CDR3 length is 14 residues.

This chain links TRBV9 with TRBJ1-1; D possibly corresponds to TRBD1 (5 bases). Trimming pared 0 bases from V and 4 bases from J, leaving 10 bases between. The CDR3 runs to 14 residues. The germline V gene has CDR1 SGDLS and CDR2 YYNGEE. This chain's CDR3 is CASSVGGASTEAFF. CDR3 in DNA: TGTGCCAGCAGCGTAGGCGGGGCGAGCACTGAAGCTTTCTTT. The full variable domain, rest sourced from reference TRBV9 and TRBJ1-1, is DSGVTQTPKHLITATGQRVTLRCSPRSGDLSVYWYQQSLDQGLQFLIQYYNGEERAKGNILERFSAQQFPDLHSELNLSSLELGDSALYFCASSVGGASTEAFFGQGTRLTVV.

V and J are TRBV6-6 and TRBJ2-7, with 9 positions matching TRBD2. Germline CDR1 reads MNHNY; CDR2 reads SVGAGI (reference sequence). V gave up 4 bases and J gave up 5 bases; unmatched junction bases: 9. This CDR3 has 15 residues. In DNA, the CDR3 is TGTGCCAGCAGTTTCCCTTTAGCGGGAGAGGACGAGCAGTACTTC. This sequence encodes CASSFPLAGEDEQYF.

The chain carries TRBV3-1 (or the pseudogene TRBV3-2) and TRBJ1-5; D perhaps matches TRBD1 (6 bases). The CDR3 has 15 amino acids. Per germline, CDR1 LGHDT and CDR2 YNNKEL (reference sequence). The V and J ends lost 1 base and 1 base respectively, with 8 bases between them. The CDR3 loop is CASSQGGPSNQPQHF. DNA of the CDR3: TGTGCCAGCAGCCAAGGGGGGCCAAGCAATCAGCCCCAGCATTTT.

The J gene is TRBJ1-1, the V gene TRBV29-1; the D is unclear. With 7 bases removed from V and 1 base from J, the gap between germline ends came to 7 bases. The CDR3 has 11 residues. Germline V lookup: CDR1 SQVTM, CDR2 ANQGSEA. The CDR3, as DNA: TGCAGCGGGAAGGAGAACACTGAAGCTTTCTTT. As protein: CSGKENTEAFF.